These 28 T cell receptor beta chains were all obtained from the same sample, sequenced in a study of blood T cell repertoires in COVID-19 (dated by TCRdb to the early 2020s). To prepare the library, the immunoSEQ multiplex PCR assay was applied. Imported from immuneACCESS, the table was reduced by TCRdb to in-frame sequences with V and J called. These copies leave out some clones; in studies compared against another copy, an unresolved V gene accounts for under half, and the cause of the remainder is not known. The sample profile shows 320,000 or so clones; roughly 87% of them were found once. 0.9% to 1.2% of the sample is taken by the ten largest. Sequencing was carried out using PBMCs or T cells enriched from blood (not recorded which). The receptor set was obtained from a woman aged 25 to 39 who had recovered from COVID-19.

The chain links TRBV18 to TRBJ1-6, with D tentatively TRBD1 (6 bases). CDR1 and CDR2 (germline): KGHSH, LQKENI. There are 15 residues in the CDR3. The V end lost 2 bases, the J end lost 7 bases, and 12 bases lay between the germline ends. The DNA of the CDR3 is TGTGCCAGCTCACCAAGTCGGGGGGCCAATTCACCCCTCCACTTT. Amino acid sequence: CASSPSRGANSPLHF.

The chain carries TRBV4-3 and TRBJ1-6; D perhaps matches TRBD1 (5 bases). The CDR3 runs to 15 residues. CDR1 LGHNA and CDR2 YSLEER come from the germline V gene. The germline V and J ends were trimmed by 1 base and 9 bases, with 13 bases remaining between them. Here the CDR3 reads CASSQGFREGSPLHF. The CDR3 DNA sequence: TGCGCCAGCAGCCAAGGTTTCAGGGAAGGTTCACCCCTCCACTTT.

The V and J genes are TRBV14 and TRBJ1-1; D gene ambiguous. V gave up 0 bases and J gave up 0 bases, with 11 bases separating them. Germline CDR1 is SGHDN and CDR2 is FVKESK. The length of the CDR3 is 16 residues. CDR3 in DNA: TGTGCCAGCAGCCAAGATATTCGAGGGTTGAACACTGAAGCTTTCTTT. It yields the protein CASSQDIRGLNTEAFF.

In nucleotides, the CDR3 is TGTGCCAGCTCACCGCTGACAGGGGGTGGTGAAAAACTGTTTTTT. It translates to CASSPLTGGGEKLFF. The chain is built from TRBV18 and TRBJ1-4; TRBD1 matches 9 bases. The V gene end was trimmed by 3 bases and the J gene end by 7 bases; junction bases not matched to a gene: 6. Germline CDR1 is KGHSH and CDR2 is LQKENI. There are 15 residues in the CDR3.

V usage is TRBV5-1 and J usage is TRBJ1-1; D gene unclear. Germline V gene data show CDR1 as SGHRS and CDR2 as YFSETQ. Trimming shortened V by 0 bases and J by 2 bases, and 14 bases separated the two germline ends. This CDR3 has 16 residues. CDR3 sequence (DNA): TGCGCCAGCAGCTTGGATGGTGATAGTCGAAACACTGAAGCTTTCTTT. It translates to CASSLDGDSRNTEAFF.

The chain carries TRBV4-1 and TRBJ1-2; 9 bases are a match to TRBD1. CDR3 length equals 14 residues. With 7 bases clipped from V and 7 bases from J, the junction kept 10 bases outside the gene matches. From germline, CDR1 is MGHRA and CDR2 YSYEKL. In nucleotides, the CDR3 is TGCGCCAGCACCCTACGACAGGGGGAGGGTGGCTACACCTTC. Amino acids: CASTLRQGEGGYTF.

The chain links TRBV7-8 to TRBJ1-1; D remains ambiguous. This CDR3 comprises 14 residues. Trimming took 5 bases from V and 1 from J, leaving 11 bases between them. Germline V gene data show CDR1 as SGHVS and CDR2 as FQNEAQ. CDR3 protein: CASSPATKNTEAFF. DNA of the CDR3: TGTGCCAGCAGCCCAGCTACAAAGAACACTGAAGCTTTCTTT.

This chain connects TRBV30 to TRBJ1-2; D is uncertain. CDR1 and CDR2 (germline): GTSNPN, SVGIG (reference sequence). This CDR3 contains 15 residues. V lost 1 base and J 0 bases, leaving 12 bases between the germline ends. The chain's CDR3 is CAWSGGVLTNYGYTF. CDR3 sequence (DNA): TGTGCCTGGAGTGGAGGAGTTCTGACTAACTATGGCTACACCTTC.

The V and J genes are TRBV18 and TRBJ2-3, with D possibly matching TRBD1 (5 bases). Trimming shortened V by 3 bases and J by 1 base, and 14 bases separated the two germline ends. Germline V lookup: CDR1 KGHSH, CDR2 LQKENI. The CDR3 loop spans 16 amino acids. In nucleotides, the CDR3 is TGTGCCAGCTCACCGTCCGTGGGGCCGCGCACAGATACGCAGTATTTT. Its protein is CASSPSVGPRTDTQYF.

The chain is built from TRBV5-1 and TRBJ2-6, with 12 bases matching TRBD1. Germline CDR1 SGHRS, CDR2 YFSETQ. The CDR3 has 19 residues. Germline trimming cut 3 bases from V and 2 bases from J; bases unmatched to any gene: 9. The CDR3 loop is CASSYRDRGHNPGANVLTF. The CDR3 DNA reads TGCGCCAGCAGCTACCGGGACAGGGGGCATAACCCTGGGGCCAACGTCCTGACTTTC.

The gene calls are TRBV9 and TRBJ1-1; D uncertain. Germline V lookup: CDR1 SGDLS, CDR2 YYNGEE. V was cut by 4 bases and J by 4 bases, with 14 bases left in between. This CDR3 is built from 14 residues. In DNA, the CDR3 is TGTGCCAGCAGCCCAAGCCATCTTAGCACTGAAGCTTTCTTT. This encodes CASSPSHLSTEAFF.

The V gene is TRBV11-2, the J gene TRBJ1-2, with 7 bases lining up with TRBD1. V was pared by 5 bases and J by 0 bases, with 9 bases of the junction left unmatched. Germline V gene lookup returns CDR1 SGHAT and CDR2 FQNNGV. This CDR3 has 16 residues. The CDR3 sequence: CASSQRGRGTNYGYTF. For the CDR3, the DNA is TGTGCCAGCAGCCAGAGGGGCAGGGGGACTAACTATGGCTACACCTTC.

V is TRBV19 and J is TRBJ1-6; tentative D call: TRBD1 (5 bases). In germline, CDR1 is LNHDA, CDR2 SQIVND (reference sequence). CDR3 size: 14 residues. Trimming took off 1 base at V and 6 bases at J, with 7 bases between the two ends. CDR3 loop: CASSIGQPNSPLHF. The CDR3 DNA follows: TGTGCCAGTAGTATAGGACAGCCTAATTCACCCCTCCACTTT.

V gene TRBV19 combines with J gene TRBJ1-2; no reliable D call. V was cut by 6 bases and J by 2 bases, with 10 bases left in between. CDR1 is LNHDA, CDR2 SQIVND, per germline (reference sequence). This CDR3 spans 13 amino acids. CDR3 in DNA: TGTGCCAGTAGAAGAGGTGAGAACTATGGCTACACCTTC. Its protein is CASRRGENYGYTF.

V is TRBV5-1 and J is TRBJ1-2; weak D call: TRBD1 (5 bases). The CDR3 sequence is 12 residues long. Germline values: CDR1 SGHRS, CDR2 YFSETQ. The V end lost 2 bases, the J end lost 6 bases, and 8 bases lay between the germline ends. The CDR3 loop is CASSFPGNGYTF. CDR3 nucleotide sequence: TGCGCCAGCAGCTTTCCAGGGAATGGCTACACCTTC.

The chain links TRBV28 to TRBJ1-3; possibly TRBD1 for D (5 bases). This CDR3 contains 13 residues. CDR1 and CDR2 (germline): MDHEN, SYDVKM. The germline V and J ends were trimmed by 8 bases and 2 bases, with 10 bases remaining between them. The chain's CDR3 is CASGGGAGNTIYF. The CDR3 DNA sequence: TGTGCCAGCGGCGGGGGAGCTGGAAACACCATATATTTT.

This clone was seen only a few times. Here the CDR3 reads CASRRGQGLTGELFF. The CDR3 coding sequence is TGCGCCAGCAGACGGGGACAGGGGCTCACCGGGGAGCTGTTTTTT. The rearrangement links TRBV4-1 to TRBJ2-2, with 10 bases aligning to TRBD1. The V gene's germline CDR1 is MGHRA and CDR2 YSYEKL. The CDR3 length is 15 residues. Trimming removed 6 bases from V and 4 bases from J; junction bases left unmatched: 5.

The CDR3 coding sequence is TGTGCCAGCAGTGCGTCACTTAACACTGAAGCTTTCTTT. This codes for CASSASLNTEAFF. The rearrangement links TRBV2 to TRBJ1-1; no definite D call. Germline lookup yields CDR1 SNHLY and CDR2 FYNNEI. The CDR3 is 13 residues long. V gave up 4 bases and J gave up 2 bases, with 8 bases separating them.

This clone is a singleton in its sample. This chain uses TRBV6-2 or TRBV6-3 with TRBJ1-2; 8 positions match TRBD1. This CDR3 comprises 13 residues. Trimming cost V 4 bases and J 4 bases; bases outside gene matches: 2. Per the germline V gene, CDR1 is MNHEY and CDR2 is SVGEGT. For the CDR3, the DNA is TGTGCCAGCAGTTCGGACAGGGCCTATGGCTACACCTTC. Its protein product is CASSSDRAYGYTF.

The rearrangement links TRBV5-8 to TRBJ1-2; 7 bases fit TRBD1. In germline, CDR1 is SGHTS, CDR2 YDEGEE. This CDR3 region has 15 residues. J gave up 3 bases and V 0 bases, and 5 bases lay outside the gene matches. CDR3 loop: CASSLAMQGDYGYTF. DNA of the CDR3: TGTGCCAGCAGCTTGGCAATGCAGGGGGACTATGGCTACACCTTC.

The V and J genes are TRBV28 and TRBJ1-2; TRBD1 agrees at 8 bases. CDR3 length equals 17 residues. Looked up from germline, CDR1 is MDHEN and CDR2 is SYDVKM. The ends lost 1 base at V and 5 bases at J; junction bases unmatched: 12. This chain's CDR3 is CASSLSFGGTGNYGYTF. DNA of the CDR3: TGTGCCAGCAGTTTATCGTTCGGTGGGACAGGAAATTATGGCTACACCTTC.

This chain connects TRBV4-1 to TRBJ1-6; unclear D gene. Trimming cost V 0 bases and J 10 bases, with 19 bases left between them. CDR3 size: 17 residues. Germline loops: CDR1 MGHRA, CDR2 YSYEKL. In DNA form, the CDR3 reads TGCGCCAGCAGCCAAGATAGAGGCGCAGCCCATGGATCACCCCTCCACTTT. Its translation: CASSQDRGAAHGSPLHF.

The chain combines TRBV7-8 with TRBJ2-7, with 11 bases aligning to TRBD2. Germline lookup yields CDR1 SGHVS and CDR2 FQNEAQ. This CDR3 has 18 residues. V shed 4 bases, J shed 2 bases, and the junction held 13 bases outside the gene matches. The CDR3, as DNA: TGTGCCAGCAGCTCCCCCCCCCATCTAGCGGGGGGAACCTACGAGCAGTACTTC. Amino acids: CASSSPPHLAGGTYEQYF.

The rearrangement links TRBV5-4 to TRBJ2-3; TRBD2 matches at 11 bases. CDR1 and CDR2 from the germline V gene are SGHNT and YYREEE (reference sequence). The J segment lost 5 bases and the V segment lost 2 bases, leaving 4 bases of the junction unmatched. This CDR3 is built from 15 residues. The CDR3 sequence is CASSFSGGAGDTQYF. The CDR3 nucleotides read TGTGCCAGCAGCTTTAGCGGGGGGGCCGGAGATACGCAGTATTTT.

The chain employs TRBV18 and TRBJ1-6, with a tentative D call TRBD1 (6 bases). CDR3 size: 17 residues. V was pared by 3 bases and J by 4 bases, with 16 bases between. The germline CDR1 and CDR2 sequences are KGHSH and LQKENI. The CDR3 reads CASSPLPGGQYNSPLHF. The DNA of the CDR3 is TGTGCCAGCTCACCCCTCCCGGGGGGCCAATATAATTCACCCCTCCACTTT.

The V and J genes are TRBV9 and TRBJ1-3; no clear D. The CDR3 length is 14 residues. The V gene's germline CDR1 is SGDLS and CDR2 YYNGEE. The V and J ends lost 2 bases and 0 bases respectively, with 6 bases between them. The CDR3 coding sequence is TGTGCCAGCAGCGTTACAGCCTCTGGAAACACCATATATTTT. Translation gives CASSVTASGNTIYF.

The chain joins TRBV18 to TRBJ1-1; 7 bases fit TRBD1. The V segment lost 3 bases and the J segment 3 bases; nucleotides outside the gene matches: 7. The germline V gene has CDR1 KGHSH and CDR2 LQKENI. This CDR3 has 15 residues. CDR3 bases: TGTGCCAGCTCACCTCGGACAGGAGGGGACACTGAAGCTTTCTTT. Translated, it gives CASSPRTGGDTEAFF.

CDR3 amino acids: CASSKVATGTRTDTQYF. As DNA, the CDR3 is TGTGCCAGCAGTAAAGTCGCGACAGGGACTCGCACAGATACGCAGTATTTT. The rearrangement joins TRBV6-1 to TRBJ2-3, with D perhaps matching TRBD1 (7 bases). The germline V and J ends were trimmed by 5 bases and 1 base, with 19 bases remaining between them. This CDR3 comprises 17 residues. In germline, CDR1 is MNHNS, CDR2 SASEGT.